These 12 T cell receptor beta chains share one sample of origin, sequenced in a study of spatial heterogeneity in lung cancer. Each CDR3 protein is one row after TCRdb ran MiXCR on the 5' RACE reads. The repertoire includes about 70,000 distinct CDR3 sequences, 8% to 9% of them detected once, and around 1.9% sits in the top ten. Time point noted: blood at routine non-recurrence follow-up after resection. The sequencing here drew on PBMCs, taken at follow-up. The source is a female donor with early-stage non-small cell lung cancer.

Ten or more counts support this clonotype. This chain links TRBV5-1 with TRBJ1-6, with TRBD1 matching over 8 bases. CDR1 is SGHRS, CDR2 YFSETQ, per germline. The CDR3 runs 15 residues. J was trimmed by 8 bases and V by 4 bases; bases with no gene match: 8. The CDR3 coding sequence is TGCGCCAGCAGCCGCGTCTCAGGGGGCCATTCACCCCTCCACTTT. It specifies CASSRVSGGHSPLHF.

Ten or more counts support this clonotype. The rearrangement links TRBV12-3 or TRBV12-4 to TRBJ2-1; no reliable D call. Trimming stripped 1 base from V and 5 bases from J, with 12 bases between. This CDR3 has 15 residues. CDR3 nucleotide sequence: TGTGCCAGCAGTTTAGGAAGCGACCGGCACAATGAGCAGTTCTTC. It yields the protein CASSLGSDRHNEQFF.

This chain joins TRBV19 and TRBJ2-6; 7 bases agree with TRBD1. Germline V lookup: CDR1 LNHDA, CDR2 SQIVND (reference sequence). After removal of 2 bases from V and 0 bases from J, the junction contained 7 bases not matched to a gene. This CDR3 is 18 amino acids long. CDR3 sequence (DNA): TGTGCCAGTAGTATAAGGACAGGCCCCAACTCTGGGGCCAACGTCCTGACTTTC. This sequence encodes CASSIRTGPNSGANVLTF.

The table lists this clonotype with a few counts. The chain links TRBV6-1 to TRBJ2-1; a possible D gene is TRBD2 (5 bases). V was trimmed by 8 bases and J by 4 bases, leaving 15 bases between them. CDR1 MNHNS and CDR2 SASEGT come from the germline V gene. This CDR3 spans 14 amino acids. The CDR3 reads CASFLATKYNEQFF. Here the CDR3 DNA reads TGTGCCAGCTTTCTAGCCACCAAATACAATGAGCAGTTCTTC.

This clonotype was picked up many times. V and J are TRBV3-1 and TRBJ1-2; D uncertain. Trimming removed 5 bases at V and 8 bases at J, with 12 bases between. Germline-derived CDR1 and CDR2 are LGHDT and YNNKEL (reference sequence). CDR3 length: 12 amino acids. The CDR3 spells CASSVGVRGYTF. The DNA of the CDR3 is TGTGCCAGCAGCGTTGGTGTGAGGGGCTACACCTTC.

The chain carries TRBV7-2 and TRBJ2-7, with TRBD2 matching 13 bases. Trimming at V came to 4 bases and at J to 2 bases, leaving 5 bases not matched to a gene. CDR1 is SGHTA, CDR2 FQGNSA, per germline. The CDR3 length is 16 residues. The CDR3 nucleotides read TGTGCCAGCAGCTCAGTTGGACTAGCGGGAGCCTACGAGCAGTACTTC. Amino acids: CASSSVGLAGAYEQYF.

V is TRBV9 and J is TRBJ2-3; tentative D call: TRBD1 (6 bases). V was clipped by 2 bases and J by 0 bases, with 7 bases between them. CDR1 and CDR2 (germline): SGDLS, YYNGEE. This CDR3 is built from 14 residues. CDR3 amino acids: CASSVGTSTDTQYF. CDR3 nucleotide sequence: TGTGCCAGCAGCGTCGGGACAAGCACAGATACGCAGTATTTT.

On this clonotype: This may be a read error, as it is one base from a much larger clone. The rearrangement uses TRBV28 and TRBJ2-7; D possibly corresponds to TRBD1 (7 bases). Germline CDR1 and CDR2: MDHEN and SYDVKM. CDR3 length: 15 amino acids. The CDR3 here is CASSPQGGRSYKQYF. The CDR3 DNA is TGTGCCAGCAGTCCCCAGGGGGGTAGGTCCTACAAGCAGTACTTC.

This clonotype has a count of ten or more. V is TRBV4-1 and J is TRBJ2-7, with D possibly TRBD1 on 7 matching bases. This CDR3 region has 15 residues. V was shortened by 1 base and J by 5 bases, with 15 bases between the two germline ends. Germline-derived CDR1 and CDR2 are MGHRA and YSYEKL. The CDR3 region has the DNA TGCGCCAGCAGCCAAGGCCCGACAGGGAGGAACGAGCAGTACTTC. Protein sequence: CASSQGPTGRNEQYF.

This clonotype showed up just a few times. V gene TRBV20-1 combines with J gene TRBJ2-5; D is ambiguous. The germline V and J ends were trimmed by 4 bases and 5 bases, with 11 bases remaining between them. In germline, CDR1 is DFQATT, CDR2 SNEGSKA (reference sequence). This CDR3 is built from 12 residues. CDR3 nucleotides: TGCAGTGCTAACGATGGGTGGGAGACCCAGTACTTC. Translated: CSANDGWETQYF.

This clonotype has a count of ten or more. The chain links TRBV6-5 to TRBJ2-2, with 11 positions matching TRBD2. This CDR3 comprises 17 residues. Trimming removed 5 bases from V and 4 bases from J; junction bases left unmatched: 9. Per the germline V gene, CDR1 is MNHEY and CDR2 is SVGAGI. The CDR3 DNA is TGTGCCAGCAGTCATCTTAGCGGGAGGGCCCGCACCGGGGAGCTGTTTTTT. Amino acid sequence: CASSHLSGRARTGELFF.

This chain uses TRBV3-1 with TRBJ1-2; D is uncertain. V was clipped by 4 bases and J by 3 bases, with 9 bases between them. CDR3 size: 13 residues. CDR1 and CDR2 (germline): LGHDT, YNNKEL (reference sequence). The CDR3 protein is CASSLDGHYGYTF. CDR3 bases: TGTGCCAGCAGCCTTGACGGACACTATGGCTACACCTTC. Filled out from reference TRBV3-1 and TRBJ1-2, the complete variable domain reads DTAVSQTPKYLVTQMGNDKSIKCEQNLGHDTMYWYKQDSKKFLKIMFSYNNKELIINETVPNRFSPKSPDKAHLNLHINSLELGDSAVYFCASSLDGHYGYTFGSGTRLTVV.